This is a list of T cell receptor beta chains from one sample in a study of blood T cell repertoires in COVID-19. The data were produced by immunoSEQ multiplex PCR, yet TCRdb's version contains in-frame clones alone and is incomplete. The data show approximately 90,000 clones, about nine tenths seen once. The specimen sequenced was peripheral blood. The receptors were sampled from a woman in her 70s with acute or convalescent COVID-19. Each CDR3 is given with its conserved first and last residue. Each record gives: V gene, clone size, J gene, D gene, CDR3 protein, CDR3 DNA. The D gene is left open where the match is weak. Some rows mark clone size as missing; the rest say once, few, many or name a class of expanded clone.

v_gene: TRBV7-8
abundance: .
j_gene: TRBJ1-6
d_gene: .
CDR3aa: CASSPPGSYNSPLHF
CDR3nt: TGTGCCAGCAGCCCCCCCGGCTCCTATAATTCACCCCTCCACTTT

v_gene: TRBV28
abundance: .
j_gene: TRBJ2-7
d_gene: .
CDR3aa: CASLQGYSYEQYF
CDR3nt: TGTGCCAGCCTACAGGGTTACTCCTACGAGCAGTACTTC

v_gene: TRBV28
abundance: .
j_gene: TRBJ1-5
d_gene: TRBD1
CDR3aa: CASSQGQQPQHF
CDR3nt: TGTGCCAGCAGTCAGGGACAGCAGCCCCAGCATTTT

v_gene: TRBV10-1
abundance: once
j_gene: TRBJ2-2
d_gene: .
CDR3aa: CASRTGTNTGELFF
CDR3nt: TGCGCCAGCAGAACAGGGACGAACACCGGGGAGCTGTTTTTT

v_gene: TRBV4-2
abundance: .
j_gene: TRBJ2-3
d_gene: TRBD2
CDR3aa: CASSQNNLAGGADTQYF
CDR3nt: TGTGCCAGCAGCCAAAACAACCTAGCGGGAGGAGCAGATACGCAGTATTTT

v_gene: TRBV6-5
abundance: .
j_gene: TRBJ1-2
d_gene: .
CDR3aa: CASGGGQRIYGYTF
CDR3nt: TGTGCCAGTGGTGGAGGACAGAGAATTTATGGCTACACCTTC

v_gene: TRBV9
abundance: .
j_gene: TRBJ1-2
d_gene: TRBD1
CDR3aa: CASSVDPGTGKGYTF
CDR3nt: TGTGCCAGCAGCGTTGACCCCGGGACAGGGAAGGGCTACACCTTC

v_gene: TRBV10-2
abundance: once
j_gene: TRBJ2-3
d_gene: TRBD2
CDR3aa: CASSDPSGSGTDTQYF
CDR3nt: TGCGCCAGCAGTGATCCTAGCGGGAGTGGGACAGATACGCAGTATTTT

v_gene: TRBV10-3
abundance: .
j_gene: TRBJ2-3
d_gene: .
CDR3aa: CAISEDGIPTDTQYF
CDR3nt: TGTGCCATCAGTGAGGATGGCATCCCCACAGATACGCAGTATTTT

v_gene: TRBV5-1
abundance: once
j_gene: TRBJ2-6
d_gene: .
CDR3aa: CASSLVVSGANVLTF
CDR3nt: TGCGCCAGCAGCTTGGTCGTCTCTGGGGCCAACGTCCTGACTTTC

v_gene: TRBV7-2
abundance: once
j_gene: TRBJ2-1
d_gene: TRBD2
CDR3aa: CASSLELAGESNEQFF
CDR3nt: TGTGCCAGCAGCTTGGAACTAGCGGGAGAGTCCAATGAGCAGTTCTTC

v_gene: TRBV19
abundance: .
j_gene: TRBJ2-7
d_gene: .
CDR3aa: CASSRSMEGTYEQYF
CDR3nt: TGTGCCAGTAGCCGATCCATGGAGGGAACCTACGAGCAGTACTTC

v_gene: TRBV5-1
abundance: once
j_gene: TRBJ1-6
d_gene: .
CDR3aa: CASSLDPEDSPLHF
CDR3nt: TGCGCCAGCAGCTTGGATCCAGAGGATTCACCCCTCCACTTT

v_gene: TRBV4-2
abundance: .
j_gene: TRBJ2-2
d_gene: TRBD2
CDR3aa: CASSQRIGLLAGGPGTGELFF
CDR3nt: TGTGCCAGCAGCCAGCGTATCGGACTCCTAGCGGGAGGGCCGGGCACCGGGGAGCTGTTTTTT

v_gene: TRBV6-2/TRBV6-3
abundance: .
j_gene: TRBJ2-5
d_gene: TRBD2
CDR3aa: CASSYSGTSGEETQYF
CDR3nt: TGTGCCAGCAGTTACTCGGGGACTAGCGGGGAAGAGACCCAGTACTTC

v_gene: TRBV7-9
abundance: once
j_gene: TRBJ1-2
d_gene: .
CDR3aa: CASSLLDINYGYTF
CDR3nt: TGTGCCAGCAGCTTATTGGACATTAACTATGGCTACACCTTC

v_gene: TRBV28
abundance: .
j_gene: TRBJ1-2
d_gene: TRBD1
CDR3aa: CASTRDRSVYGYTF
CDR3nt: TGTGCCAGCACTAGGGACAGGTCTGTCTATGGCTACACCTTC

v_gene: TRBV27
abundance: once
j_gene: TRBJ2-2
d_gene: TRBD1
CDR3aa: CASSTGVPGELFF
CDR3nt: TGTGCCAGCAGCACAGGGGTCCCCGGGGAGCTGTTTTTT

v_gene: TRBV5-1
abundance: .
j_gene: TRBJ2-1
d_gene: TRBD2
CDR3aa: CASSLTSGGAGEQFF
CDR3nt: TGCGCCAGCAGCTTAACTAGCGGGGGGGCTGGTGAGCAGTTCTTC

v_gene: TRBV3-1/TRBV3-2
abundance: .
j_gene: TRBJ1-5
d_gene: TRBD1
CDR3aa: CASSLGQGGSNQPQHF
CDR3nt: TGTGCCAGCAGCCTGGGACAGGGGGGGAGCAATCAGCCCCAGCATTTT

v_gene: TRBV30
abundance: .
j_gene: TRBJ2-5
d_gene: .
CDR3aa: CAWTGEYQETQYF
CDR3nt: TGTGCCTGGACAGGGGAGTACCAAGAGACCCAGTACTTC

v_gene: TRBV29-1
abundance: .
j_gene: TRBJ1-4
d_gene: TRBD1
CDR3aa: CSVGLTGGREKLFF
CDR3nt: TGCAGCGTTGGACTCACAGGGGGCAGGGAAAAACTGTTTTTT

v_gene: TRBV5-1
abundance: .
j_gene: TRBJ2-1
d_gene: TRBD2
CDR3aa: CASRNPAGGANEQFF
CDR3nt: TGCGCCAGCAGGAACCCCGCGGGAGGGGCGAATGAGCAGTTCTTC

v_gene: TRBV2
abundance: .
j_gene: TRBJ1-2
d_gene: TRBD1
CDR3aa: CASSAGQGFTNYGYTF
CDR3nt: TGTGCCAGCAGTGCGGGACAGGGGTTTACTAACTATGGCTACACCTTC

v_gene: TRBV7-2
abundance: .
j_gene: TRBJ2-1
d_gene: TRBD2
CDR3aa: CASSYASGAYNEQFF
CDR3nt: TGTGCCAGCAGCTATGCTAGCGGGGCCTACAATGAGCAGTTCTTC

v_gene: TRBV2
abundance: .
j_gene: TRBJ2-3
d_gene: TRBD2
CDR3aa: CASTRAGATDTQYF
CDR3nt: TGTGCCAGCACCAGAGCGGGAGCAACAGATACGCAGTATTTT

v_gene: TRBV2
abundance: .
j_gene: TRBJ2-1
d_gene: .
CDR3aa: CASVLVLPSEQFF
CDR3nt: TGTGCCAGCGTACTAGTCTTACCGAGTGAGCAGTTCTTC

v_gene: TRBV5-1
abundance: .
j_gene: TRBJ2-7
d_gene: TRBD2
CDR3aa: CASSLKNGGGRATEQYF
CDR3nt: TGCGCCAGCAGCTTGAAAAACGGGGGCGGGAGGGCAACCGAGCAGTACTTC

v_gene: TRBV6-6
abundance: few
j_gene: TRBJ1-2
d_gene: .
CDR3aa: CASSSAGEGYGYTF
CDR3nt: TGTGCCAGCAGTTCCGCAGGGGAGGGCTATGGCTACACCTTC

v_gene: TRBV30
abundance: .
j_gene: TRBJ1-2
d_gene: .
CDR3aa: CAWSVDSGNYGYTF
CDR3nt: TGTGCCTGGAGTGTTGACTCCGGTAACTATGGCTACACCTTC

v_gene: TRBV10-3
abundance: .
j_gene: TRBJ2-7
d_gene: .
CDR3aa: CAISESTDYEQYF
CDR3nt: TGTGCCATCAGTGAGTCGACAGACTACGAGCAGTACTTC

v_gene: TRBV28
abundance: .
j_gene: TRBJ1-2
d_gene: .
CDR3aa: CASGSGGGDYYGYTF
CDR3nt: TGTGCCAGCGGCTCTGGGGGGGGCGACTACTATGGCTACACCTTC

v_gene: TRBV19
abundance: .
j_gene: TRBJ1-5
d_gene: .
CDR3aa: CASTGGHRDEPQHF
CDR3nt: TGTGCCAGTACGGGGGGCCACCGGGATGAGCCCCAGCATTTT

v_gene: TRBV28
abundance: once
j_gene: TRBJ1-3
d_gene: TRBD1
CDR3aa: CASSLVPTGRGNTIYF
CDR3nt: TGTGCCAGCAGTTTAGTCCCGACAGGGAGGGGAAACACCATATATTTT

v_gene: TRBV19
abundance: .
j_gene: TRBJ1-2
d_gene: TRBD1
CDR3aa: CASSIASRTGYGYTF
CDR3nt: TGTGCCAGTAGTATAGCATCCCGGACAGGATATGGCTACACCTTC

v_gene: TRBV5-1
abundance: .
j_gene: TRBJ1-5
d_gene: .
CDR3aa: CASSLAGERGEPQHF
CDR3nt: TGCGCCAGCAGCTTGGCAGGGGAGAGGGGCGAGCCCCAGCATTTT

v_gene: TRBV2
abundance: .
j_gene: TRBJ1-1
d_gene: TRBD1
CDR3aa: CASSEGGQGNTEAFF
CDR3nt: TGTGCCAGCAGTGAAGGCGGACAGGGTAACACTGAAGCTTTCTTT

v_gene: TRBV5-1
abundance: .
j_gene: TRBJ2-1
d_gene: TRBD2
CDR3aa: CASSSTSGGAAGEQFF
CDR3nt: TGCGCCAGCAGCTCGACTAGCGGGGGGGCGGCTGGTGAGCAGTTCTTC

v_gene: TRBV19
abundance: few
j_gene: TRBJ1-5
d_gene: TRBD1
CDR3aa: CASRDRGFQPQHF
CDR3nt: TGTGCCAGCCGGGACAGGGGGTTTCAGCCCCAGCATTTT

v_gene: TRBV6-5
abundance: .
j_gene: TRBJ2-1
d_gene: TRBD2
CDR3aa: CAIEREGTYNEQFF
CDR3nt: TGTGCCATCGAGCGGGAGGGGACCTACAATGAGCAGTTCTTC

v_gene: TRBV19
abundance: .
j_gene: TRBJ2-2
d_gene: TRBD1
CDR3aa: CASSLKTGMMTGELFF
CDR3nt: TGTGCCAGTAGTCTTAAGACAGGGATGATGACCGGGGAGCTGTTTTTT

v_gene: TRBV12-3/TRBV12-4
abundance: .
j_gene: TRBJ2-1
d_gene: .
CDR3aa: CASSDSVLQFF
CDR3nt: TGTGCCAGCAGCGATAGCGTATTACAGTTCTTC

v_gene: TRBV4-2
abundance: .
j_gene: TRBJ1-5
d_gene: .
CDR3aa: CASSQVRQIAQPQHF
CDR3nt: TGTGCCAGCAGCCAAGTAAGACAAATTGCTCAGCCCCAGCATTTT

v_gene: TRBV5-4
abundance: .
j_gene: TRBJ1-6
d_gene: TRBD1
CDR3aa: CASSLGTGMGGSPLHF
CDR3nt: TGTGCCAGCAGCTTGGGGACAGGGATGGGGGGTTCACCCCTCCACTTT

v_gene: TRBV3-1/TRBV3-2
abundance: .
j_gene: TRBJ2-5
d_gene: .
CDR3aa: CASSQVPPGTQYF
CDR3nt: TGTGCCAGCAGCCAGGTGCCCCCGGGGACCCAGTACTTC

v_gene: TRBV6-2/TRBV6-3
abundance: .
j_gene: TRBJ1-1
d_gene: .
CDR3aa: CASSSVSRAFF
CDR3nt: TGTGCCAGCAGTTCCGTATCGCGAGCTTTCTTT

v_gene: TRBV4-2
abundance: .
j_gene: TRBJ2-2
d_gene: TRBD2
CDR3aa: CASSRGLAGTGELFF
CDR3nt: TGTGCCAGCAGCCGGGGACTAGCGGGTACCGGGGAGCTGTTTTTT

v_gene: TRBV7-9
abundance: .
j_gene: TRBJ2-7
d_gene: .
CDR3aa: CASSESGAGVLGRYF
CDR3nt: TGTGCCAGCAGCGAGAGCGGTGCAGGGGTTCTCGGAAGGTACTTC

v_gene: TRBV30
abundance: .
j_gene: TRBJ1-5
d_gene: .
CDR3aa: CAWQGRDNQPQHF
CDR3nt: TGTGCCTGGCAAGGGAGGGATAATCAGCCCCAGCATTTT

v_gene: TRBV15
abundance: .
j_gene: TRBJ1-2
d_gene: .
CDR3aa: CATSRDRGEVYGYTF
CDR3nt: TGTGCCACCAGCAGAGATCGAGGGGAGGTCTATGGCTACACCTTC

v_gene: TRBV5-4
abundance: .
j_gene: TRBJ1-1
d_gene: TRBD1
CDR3aa: CASSPRTQGVNTEAFF
CDR3nt: TGTGCCAGCAGTCCCCGGACCCAGGGGGTGAACACTGAAGCTTTCTTT

v_gene: TRBV6-5
abundance: .
j_gene: TRBJ1-6
d_gene: .
CDR3aa: CASRSRTALISPLHF
CDR3nt: TGTGCCAGCAGGTCCAGGACTGCCTTGATTTCACCCCTCCACTTT

v_gene: TRBV6-6
abundance: .
j_gene: TRBJ2-7
d_gene: TRBD1
CDR3aa: CASSYSGTGVGEQYF
CDR3nt: TGTGCCAGCAGTTATTCCGGGACAGGGGTTGGGGAGCAGTACTTC

v_gene: TRBV6-6
abundance: .
j_gene: TRBJ1-2
d_gene: TRBD1
CDR3aa: CASRPGQGARGYTF
CDR3nt: TGTGCCAGCAGGCCGGGACAGGGGGCGAGGGGCTACACCTTC

v_gene: TRBV19
abundance: .
j_gene: TRBJ1-1
d_gene: .
CDR3aa: CASSIRGLGSAEAFF
CDR3nt: TGTGCCAGTAGTATACGAGGGTTAGGAAGCGCTGAAGCTTTCTTT

v_gene: TRBV6-5
abundance: once
j_gene: TRBJ2-5
d_gene: .
CDR3aa: CASLYKETQYF
CDR3nt: TGTGCCAGCCTGTACAAAGAGACCCAGTACTTC

v_gene: TRBV28
abundance: .
j_gene: TRBJ2-1
d_gene: TRBD2
CDR3aa: CASSLPYGLAGYEQFF
CDR3nt: TGTGCCAGCAGCCTACCATACGGACTAGCGGGCTATGAGCAGTTCTTC

v_gene: TRBV5-4
abundance: once
j_gene: TRBJ1-1
d_gene: .
CDR3aa: CASSFATASNTEAFF
CDR3nt: TGTGCCAGCAGCTTCGCGACAGCATCGAACACTGAAGCTTTCTTT

v_gene: TRBV3-1/TRBV3-2
abundance: once
j_gene: TRBJ1-1
d_gene: .
CDR3aa: CASSQEGATEAFF
CDR3nt: TGTGCCAGCAGCCAAGAGGGGGCCACTGAAGCTTTCTTT

v_gene: TRBV14
abundance: .
j_gene: TRBJ2-5
d_gene: TRBD1
CDR3aa: CASSRTGAGETQYF
CDR3nt: TGTGCCAGCAGCCGCACAGGGGCTGGAGAGACCCAGTACTTC